The rows below give T cell receptor beta chains drawn from one sample of a study of blood T cell repertoires in COVID-19. Here immunoSEQ multiplex PCR was the method, and the copy in TCRdb shows in-frame clones only, minus some. The profile covers about 200,000 clones, with approximately 86% appearing a single time and 3.8% taken by the ten largest. The specimen sequenced was PBMCs or T cells enriched from blood (not recorded which). Receptors originate from a woman in her thirties or forties with acute COVID-19. The CDR3 runs from the conserved cysteine through the conserved F or W. Each record gives: J gene, clone size, V gene, D gene, CDR3 DNA, CDR3 protein. The D gene is left open where the match is weak. Not all rows give a size; the values are once, few, many and, for expanded clones, a class.

J: TRBJ2-4; size: -; V: TRBV19; D: -; DNA: TGTGCCAGTAGTATATCGGGGGGCGTCCAAAACATTCAGTACTTC; CDR3: CASSISGGVQNIQYF
J: TRBJ2-3; size: -; V: TRBV11-3; D: -; DNA: TGTGCCAGCAGTGCAGGGTGGGCAGATACGCAGTATTTT; CDR3: CASSAGWADTQYF
J: TRBJ1-1; size: few; V: TRBV5-1; D: -; DNA: TGCGCCAGCAGCTGGGGCCCGGGGGACACTGAAGCTTTCTTT; CDR3: CASSWGPGDTEAFF
J: TRBJ2-1; size: once; V: TRBV18; D: TRBD1; DNA: TGTGCCAGCTCAGGGACAGGGCCTAGACTAGCACACAATGAGCAGTTCTTC; CDR3: CASSGTGPRLAHNEQFF
J: TRBJ2-1; size: -; V: TRBV5-4; D: TRBD2; DNA: TGTGCCAGCACGCCGGGTGGACTAGCGGACAATGAGCAGTTCTTC; CDR3: CASTPGGLADNEQFF
J: TRBJ2-3; size: -; V: TRBV9; D: TRBD2; DNA: TGTGCCAGCAGCGTGTCTAGCGGGGGGTTCAGTACGCAGTATTTT; CDR3: CASSVSSGGFSTQYF
J: TRBJ1-3; size: -; V: TRBV6-6; D: -; DNA: TGTGCCAGCAGTTACGGGGAGAACACCATATATTTT; CDR3: CASSYGENTIYF
J: TRBJ1-2; size: -; V: TRBV6-6; D: TRBD1; DNA: TGTGCCAGCAGTTCCAGACAGGGGGCGATCTTTGGCTACACCTTC; CDR3: CASSSRQGAIFGYTF
J: TRBJ1-3; size: -; V: TRBV5-1; D: -; DNA: TGCGCCAGCAGCTTCGAGGGCGGAAACACCATATATTTT; CDR3: CASSFEGGNTIYF
J: TRBJ2-1; size: once; V: TRBV28; D: -; DNA: TGTGCCAGCAGCCGGAGGGGAGGGCAGTTCTTC; CDR3: CASSRRGGQFF
J: TRBJ2-1; size: -; V: TRBV24-1; D: -; DNA: TGTGCCACCTCCAGCGGTGTCCCCTACAATGAGCAGTTCTTC; CDR3: CATSSGVPYNEQFF
J: TRBJ2-5; size: -; V: TRBV28; D: TRBD2; DNA: TGTGCCAGCAGTTCCCTAGCGGGCCGCCAAGAGACCCAGTACTTC; CDR3: CASSSLAGRQETQYF
J: TRBJ1-2; size: -; V: TRBV28; D: -; DNA: TGTGCCAGCACGGGGGAGTCGCATGGCTACACCTTC; CDR3: CASTGESHGYTF
J: TRBJ1-2; size: -; V: TRBV28; D: TRBD1; DNA: TGTGCCAGCAGCCCTACCCACAGGGGGGGTGGCTACACCTTC; CDR3: CASSPTHRGGGYTF
J: TRBJ1-2; size: -; V: TRBV27; D: TRBD1; DNA: TGTGCCAGCAGTTTCCAGGGGGCTGGTGGCTACACCTTC; CDR3: CASSFQGAGGYTF
J: TRBJ2-7; size: -; V: TRBV11-2; D: TRBD2; DNA: TGTGCCAGCAGCTTAGAGGGCGGGAGGGTTAGGAACGAGCAGTACTTC; CDR3: CASSLEGGRVRNEQYF
J: TRBJ2-1; size: few; V: TRBV11-2; D: TRBD2; DNA: TGTGCCAGCAGCTTAGAGTTTGGGACTAGCGGGAGTTTTAATGAGCAGTTCTTC; CDR3: CASSLEFGTSGSFNEQFF
J: TRBJ2-7; size: -; V: TRBV9; D: -; DNA: TGTGCCAGCAGCGTAGAAGGAGACAGTACCTACGAGCAGTACTTC; CDR3: CASSVEGDSTYEQYF
J: TRBJ1-1; size: -; V: TRBV5-1; D: TRBD1; DNA: TGCGCCAGCAGCTTGGGGAGAACAGGGGACACTGAAGCTTTCTTT; CDR3: CASSLGRTGDTEAFF
J: TRBJ2-3; size: -; V: TRBV3-1/TRBV3-2; D: TRBD2; DNA: TGTGCCAGCAGCCGAAGAACTAGCGGGGGGGGAGATACGCAGTATTTT; CDR3: CASSRRTSGGGDTQYF
J: TRBJ2-5; size: -; V: TRBV27; D: TRBD2; DNA: TGTGCCAGCAGTTTACGGGGACTAGCTGGGAGCCAGTACTTC; CDR3: CASSLRGLAGSQYF
J: TRBJ2-1; size: -; V: TRBV3-1/TRBV3-2; D: TRBD2; DNA: TGTGCCAGCAGCCAGGGCCTAGCGGCTAACAATGAGCAGTTCTTC; CDR3: CASSQGLAANNEQFF
J: TRBJ2-1; size: -; V: TRBV7-3; D: TRBD2; DNA: TGTGCCAGCAGCCGGACTAGCGGGAGGAGCTCCTACAATGAGCAGTTCTTC; CDR3: CASSRTSGRSSYNEQFF
J: TRBJ1-2; size: -; V: TRBV6-5; D: -; DNA: TGTGCCAGCAGTCTCACTGACATCGGAGGCTACACCTTC; CDR3: CASSLTDIGGYTF
J: TRBJ2-1; size: -; V: TRBV24-1; D: -; DNA: TGTGCCACCAGTGATTTGCTCGCGGCTGAGCAGTTCTTC; CDR3: CATSDLLAAEQFF
J: TRBJ1-5; size: -; V: TRBV27; D: -; DNA: TGTGCCAGCAGTTTGGTAGGGGGCAATCAGCCCCAGCATTTT; CDR3: CASSLVGGNQPQHF
J: TRBJ1-2; size: -; V: TRBV3-1/TRBV3-2; D: -; DNA: TGTGCCAGCAGCCAGACAGTTAACTATGGCTACACCTTC; CDR3: CASSQTVNYGYTF
J: TRBJ2-3; size: -; V: TRBV30; D: TRBD1; DNA: TGTGCCTGGGACAGGGGGGCCCCGGATACGCAGTATTTT; CDR3: CAWDRGAPDTQYF
J: TRBJ1-3; size: -; V: TRBV2; D: TRBD1; DNA: TGTGCCAGCATTCGGGACAGGTCCTCTGGAAACACCATATATTTT; CDR3: CASIRDRSSGNTIYF
J: TRBJ2-7; size: -; V: TRBV2; D: -; DNA: TGTGCCAGCAGTGTATACGGCTCCTACGAGCAGTACTTC; CDR3: CASSVYGSYEQYF
J: TRBJ2-7; size: many; V: TRBV13; D: TRBD1; DNA: TGTGCCAGCAGCCCGAGGACAGGTCAGGGCGAGCAGTACTTC; CDR3: CASSPRTGQGEQYF
J: TRBJ1-2; size: -; V: TRBV6-5; D: -; DNA: TGTGCCAGCAGTTCGACGTCAGGGCTCGCTGGCTACACCTTC; CDR3: CASSSTSGLAGYTF
J: TRBJ1-5; size: few; V: TRBV28; D: -; DNA: TGTGCCAGCAGTTTATTCCTCCAGGGCAATCAGCCCCAGCATTTT; CDR3: CASSLFLQGNQPQHF
J: TRBJ2-1; size: -; V: TRBV7-2; D: TRBD2; DNA: TGTGCCAGCAGCTTAGAAGCGGGAGGCCAGGGTGAGCAGTTCTTC; CDR3: CASSLEAGGQGEQFF
J: TRBJ2-7; size: few; V: TRBV10-2; D: TRBD2; DNA: TGCGCCAGTACTAGCGGGAGGGACGAGCAGTACTTC; CDR3: CASTSGRDEQYF
J: TRBJ1-1; size: once; V: TRBV5-1; D: -; DNA: TGCGCCAGCAGCCTACCAAGACAGGACCAGGAAGCTTTCTTT; CDR3: CASSLPRQDQEAFF
J: TRBJ2-3; size: few; V: TRBV9; D: -; DNA: TGTGCCAGCACTCCCCAAGGGGGGGCGCGTTTCGGAGATACGCAGTATTTT; CDR3: CASTPQGGARFGDTQYF
J: TRBJ2-3; size: once; V: TRBV7-9; D: TRBD2; DNA: TGTGCCAGCAGCTGGTGGACTAGCGGCCTCACAGATACGCAGTATTTT; CDR3: CASSWWTSGLTDTQYF
J: TRBJ2-2; size: -; V: TRBV11-2; D: TRBD2; DNA: TGTGCCAGCGGCAGACTAGCGGGAGGGGAGCTGTTTTTT; CDR3: CASGRLAGGELFF
J: TRBJ2-7; size: -; V: TRBV11-3; D: TRBD2; DNA: TGTGCCAGCAGCAACCGGGACTACCCCTACGAGCAGTACTTC; CDR3: CASSNRDYPYEQYF
J: TRBJ2-5; size: once; V: TRBV28; D: TRBD2; DNA: TGTGCCAGCACTGCGGGAGTATCACTAGAGACCCAGTACTTC; CDR3: CASTAGVSLETQYF
J: TRBJ1-5; size: few; V: TRBV19; D: TRBD1; DNA: TGTGCCAGTAGTAGAGGGGGGACAGTCAATCAGCCCCAGCATTTT; CDR3: CASSRGGTVNQPQHF
J: TRBJ1-2; size: -; V: TRBV28; D: -; DNA: TGTGCCAGCAGTTCAATCGAGACAGTCGCGAGAGGCTACACCTTC; CDR3: CASSSIETVARGYTF
J: TRBJ2-1; size: -; V: TRBV19; D: TRBD2; DNA: TGTGCCAGTAGTATTTTCACCGGGACTAGGACGTACAATGAGCAGTTCTTC; CDR3: CASSIFTGTRTYNEQFF
J: TRBJ2-7; size: -; V: TRBV19; D: TRBD2; DNA: TGTGCCAGCAAGAATAGCGGGAGAGAGTACGAGCAGTACTTC; CDR3: CASKNSGREYEQYF
J: TRBJ1-1; size: -; V: TRBV11-3; D: -; DNA: TGTGCCAGCAGGGAAGGGGGGGGCACTGAAGCTTTCTTT; CDR3: CASREGGGTEAFF
J: TRBJ2-3; size: -; V: TRBV4-1; D: TRBD2; DNA: TGCGCCAGCAGCCAGGTCCGGACTAGCGTCACAGATACGCAGTATTTT; CDR3: CASSQVRTSVTDTQYF
J: TRBJ1-2; size: once; V: TRBV7-2; D: -; DNA: TGTGCCAGCAACCTCTGGGCAGGTCCCACTTCTAACTATGGCTACACCTTC; CDR3: CASNLWAGPTSNYGYTF
J: TRBJ1-5; size: -; V: TRBV27; D: -; DNA: TGTGCCAGCAGTCCCCGCTTGGGGGGAAGCAATCAGCCCCAGCATTTT; CDR3: CASSPRLGGSNQPQHF